This T cell receptor beta chain was observed in a study of somatic mutations in cytotoxic T cells in rheumatoid arthritis. There are a few counts of this clone. This CDR3 region has 15 residues. Germline assignment: CDR1 MNHEY and CDR2 SVGAGI. Deletions cut 0 bases from V and 0 bases from J, with 9 bases between. The method was immunoSEQ multiplex PCR; TCRdb's version includes in-frame clones alone and lacks a portion of them. The sample lists almost 8,500 clones; 60% to 80% were seen once. The specimen was CD8+ T cells sorted from blood. This chain connects TRBV6-5 to TRBJ2-7; possible D gene TRBD1, 5 bases. The clonotype was recovered from an adult with rheumatoid arthritis. The CDR3 nucleotides read TGTGCCAGCAGTTACTCAGGGGTCAGCTCCTACGAGCAGTACTTC. This translates into CASSYSGVSSYEQYF.